The next 20 T cell receptor beta chains were all read from a single sample in a study of blood T cells in healthy people across ages. The authors ran a second PCR of 7 to 11 cycles using a sample-barcoded 5' primer and a J-beta primer mix. TCRdb reprocessed the 5' RACE reads with MiXCR, giving one entry per CDR3 protein. The table records about 1.4 million distinct CDR3 sequences, approximately 60% of them present only once. The sequenced sample consisted of blood. These receptors all stem from a man aged 18-30 years in good health.

CDR3 in amino acids: CASSLGGRGRVYEQYF. In DNA, the CDR3 is TGTGCCAGCAGCTTAGGGGGCAGGGGGCGCGTCTACGAGCAGTACTTC. The chain combines TRBV7-9 with TRBJ2-5, with 8 bases matching TRBD1. The tail of the sequence fits TRBJ2-7 better, so the J call may be wrong. CDR1 and CDR2 from the germline V gene are SEHNR and FQNEAQ (reference sequence). CDR3 length equals 16 residues.

The chain joins TRBV20-1 to TRBJ2-1, with D unclear. The assigned J gene may be wrong: the sequence end matches TRBJ2-7 better. Germline loops: CDR1 DFQATT, CDR2 SNEGSKA (reference sequence). There are 12 residues in the CDR3. The CDR3 reads CSARDYFNEQYF. The CDR3 bases are TGCAGTGCTAGAGATTATTTCAATGAGCAGTACTTC.

V and J are TRBV7-2 and TRBJ2-5, with D hard to call. The last part of the DNA fits TRBJ2-4 better; the J call may be wrong. This CDR3 is 13 amino acids long. CDR1 is SGHTA, CDR2 FQGNSA, per germline. The CDR3 sequence: CASTSTYLSIQYF. In DNA, the CDR3 is TGTGCCAGCACCAGTACTTACCTCAGCATTCAGTACTTC.

This clonotype was detected only a few times. The gene calls are TRBV5-1 and TRBJ1-1; D gene ambiguous. From germline, CDR1 is SGHRS and CDR2 YFSETQ. This CDR3 spans 15 amino acids. Trimming shortened V by 0 bases and J by 4 bases, and 13 bases separated the two germline ends. The CDR3 region is CASSLDPFATTEAFF. The CDR3 DNA reads as TGCGCCAGCAGCTTGGACCCTTTTGCGACCACTGAAGCTTTCTTT.

J is TRBJ2-3 and V is TRBV6-2 or TRBV6-3; D unresolved. CDR3 length equals 15 residues. Trimming cost V 6 bases and J 5 bases, with 18 bases left between them. In germline, CDR1 is MNHEY, CDR2 SVGEGT. The CDR3 protein is CASSHYVVREDTQYF. The CDR3 region has the DNA TGTGCCAGCAGCCATTACGTCGTCCGAGAAGATACGCAGTATTTT.

CDR3 in amino acids: CASSQDRADRSYGYTF. The DNA of the CDR3 is TGTGCCAGCAGCCAAGATCGGGCAGACCGCTCCTATGGCTACACCTTC. V and J are TRBV4-2 and TRBJ1-2; D is ambiguous. The CDR3 runs to 16 residues. V lost 0 bases and J 4 bases, leaving 15 bases between the germline ends. Germline assignment: CDR1 LGHNA and CDR2 YNFKEQ.

V gene TRBV5-1 combines with J gene TRBJ1-6; no reliable D call. V lost 0 bases, J lost 14 bases, and 12 bases lay in between. Per germline, CDR1 SGHRS and CDR2 YFSETQ. The CDR3 contains 13 residues. CDR3 DNA: TGCGCCAGCAGCTTGGCTGGGGTTTCGACCCTCCACTTT. This sequence encodes CASSLAGVSTLHF.

This clonotype was picked up one time. The junction differs from germline at one of its ends, possibly a read error. The CDR3 nucleotides read TGTGCCAGCAGTTTATCGTCAGGGGCGTCTGAGCAGCTCTTC. Translation: CASSLSSGASEQLF. The chain carries TRBV27 and TRBJ2-1, with a tentative D call TRBD1 (6 bases). Germline V lookup: CDR1 MNHEY, CDR2 SMNVEV (reference sequence). This CDR3 region has 14 residues.

The chain has TRBV3-1 and TRBJ1-2; tentative D call: TRBD1 (6 bases). This CDR3 has 17 amino acids. The germline V gene has CDR1 LGHDT and CDR2 YNNKEL (reference sequence). V was trimmed by 4 bases and J by 3 bases, leaving 21 bases between them. This CDR3 reads CASSLRGQARGDYGYTF. CDR3 in DNA: TGTGCCAGCAGCCTCCGGGGGCAGGCCAGAGGGGACTATGGCTACACCTTC.

Of note for this clonotype: An end of the junction does not agree with germline; a read error may underlie this. J is TRBJ2-1 and V is TRBV29-1; the match to TRBD2 covers 8 bases. The CDR3 has 13 residues. CDR1 is SQVTM, CDR2 ANQGSEA, per germline. The CDR3: CSTGTSSYNEQFF. In DNA form, the CDR3 reads TGTAGCACCGGGACTAGCTCCTACAATGAGCAGTTCTTC.

The chain combines TRBV7-9 with TRBJ2-6; 10 bases fit TRBD1. The CDR3 has 19 residues. The germline gives CDR1 SEHNR, CDR2 FQNEAQ (reference sequence). V lost 4 bases to trimming and J lost 1 base; unmatched junction nucleotides: 10. In DNA form, the CDR3 reads TGTGCCAGCAGCTACCAACCGGGACAGGGGTTTTCTGGGGCCAACGTCCTGACTTTC. This codes for CASSYQPGQGFSGANVLTF. The full variable domain, in which reference TRBV7-9 and TRBJ2-6 provide the parts outside the CDR3, is DTGVSQNPRHKITKRGQNVTFRCDPISEHNRLYWYRQTLGQGPEFLTYFQNEAQLEKSRLLSDRFSAERPKGSFSTLEIQRTEQGDSAMYLCASSYQPGQGFSGANVLTFGAGSRLTVL.

There are many counts of this clonotype. The chain recombines TRBV5-6 with TRBJ1-6; the match to TRBD1 covers 10 bases. CDR3 length: 15 residues. Losses at the gene ends were 4 bases for V and 5 bases for J; bases not matched to a gene: 3. The germline V gene encodes CDR1 SGHDT and CDR2 YYEEEE. The CDR3 region has the DNA TGTGCCAGCAGCAGAGGGACAGGGGATAATTCACCCCTCCACTTT. It encodes CASSRGTGDNSPLHF.

The rearrangement joins TRBV2 to TRBJ2-7, with 7 bases fitting TRBD2. Judging by the DNA end, TRBJ2-5 fits better; the J call may be wrong. The CDR3 sequence is 13 residues long. Germline loops: CDR1 SNHLY, CDR2 FYNNEI. The CDR3 spells CASSGLAAETQYF. As DNA, the CDR3 is TGTGCCAGCAGTGGACTAGCAGCAGAGACCCAGTACTTC.

The chain links TRBV4-1 to TRBJ2-4; the D gene is possibly TRBD1 (6 bases). V lost 5 bases, J lost 12 bases, and 17 bases lay in between. From germline, CDR1 is MGHRA and CDR2 YSYEKL. The CDR3 extends over 13 amino acids. Here the CDR3 reads CASSSRDTGDQYF. CDR3 DNA: TGCGCCAGCAGCTCCCGGGACACAGGTGATCAGTACTTC.

This clonotype was observed a handful of times. CDR3 loop: CASSQDNRAYEQYF. CDR3 coding DNA: TGCGCCAGCAGCCAAGACAACAGGGCCTACGAGCAGTACTTC. The chain couples TRBV4-1 to TRBJ2-7; D possibly corresponds to TRBD1 (6 bases). From germline, CDR1 is MGHRA and CDR2 YSYEKL. The CDR3 runs to 14 residues. Between the trimmed V and J ends, which lost 0 bases and 2 bases, there was a span of 8 bases.

This clonotype was seen a handful of times. CDR3 sequence reads: CASSPFPGQQETQYF. The CDR3 nucleotides are TGTGCCAGCAGCCCGTTTCCGGGACAGCAAGAGACCCAGTACTTC. The chain links TRBV11-2 to TRBJ2-5, with 7 bases aligning to TRBD1. The trim removed 5 bases at V and 2 bases at J, leaving 8 bases unmatched. CDR3 length: 15 amino acids. Germline assignment: CDR1 SGHAT and CDR2 FQNNGV.

This chain connects TRBV29-1 to TRBJ1-2; D call uncertain. Trimming took 4 bases from V and 7 from J, leaving 7 bases between them. This CDR3 spans 10 amino acids. Germline V gene data show CDR1 as SQVTM and CDR2 as ANQGSEA. CDR3 sequence (DNA): TGCAGCGTTGCGGCGGGTGGCTACACCTTC. It specifies CSVAAGGYTF.

The sample holds a few counts of this clonotype. The chain joins TRBV3-1 to TRBJ1-2; D gene uncertain. V was pared by 0 bases and J by 8 bases, with 7 bases between. Germline V gives CDR1 LGHDT, CDR2 YNNKEL (reference sequence). The CDR3 runs 12 residues. The CDR3 coding sequence is TGTGCCAGCAGCCAAGAGGCGCGAGGCTACACCTTC. Translation gives CASSQEARGYTF. Variable domain in full (rest from reference TRBV3-1 and TRBJ1-2): DTAVSQTPKYLVTQMGNDKSIKCEQNLGHDTMYWYKQDSKKFLKIMFSYNNKELIINETVPNRFSPKSPDKAHLNLHINSLELGDSAVYFCASSQEARGYTFGSGTRLTVV.

The chain is built from TRBV6-1 and TRBJ2-6; 9 bases match TRBD1. With V trimmed by 6 bases and J by 0 bases, 9 bases remained unmatched. The CDR3 spans 18 residues. Germline CDR1 and CDR2: MNHNS and SASEGT. CDR3 sequence: CASRTLGQGGSGANVLTF. The CDR3 bases are TGTGCCAGCAGGACTCTGGGACAGGGAGGCTCTGGGGCCAACGTCCTGACTTTC.

The chain combines TRBV25-1 with TRBJ1-1, with no clear D. CDR1 and CDR2 (germline): MGHDK, SYGVNS. The CDR3 is made up of 14 amino acids. The ends were cut back, 4 bases at V and 7 bases at J, with 16 bases in the middle. As DNA, the CDR3 is TGTGCCAGCAGTGCCCCGGGCTTATTGGGTGAAGCTTTCTTT. Amino acid sequence: CASSAPGLLGEAFF.